Sequencing of this T cell receptor (beta chain) was carried out in a study of T cell responses to AZD1222 COVID-19 vaccine. General observations from the study: Baseline seropositivity characterized only a handful of AZD1222 recipients. The sample set comprised mostly white British donors with more females, and clonal diversity was possibly underestimated. Unmutated variant regions are reportedly the target of nearly half of TCRs that are spike-specific.

TCRdb's copy holds only in-frame clones and misses some; the assay was immunoSEQ multiplex PCR. The sample contains approximately 90,000 clones, roughly nine tenths of which appear only once. A word on this clone: Its antigen is unidentified.

This CDR3 spans 16 amino acids. V lost 3 bases to trimming and J lost 0 bases, with 15 bases between them. In germline, CDR1 is SGHRS, CDR2 YFSETQ. This chain joins TRBV5-1 and TRBJ1-1; no firm D call. This receptor was identified in an adult in good health. Sequences were derived from peripheral blood, sampled on day 0 of AZD1222 vaccination. In DNA form, the CDR3 reads TGCGCCAGCAGCTCGGGAGGGTTGGCAATGAACACTGAAGCTTTCTTT. Its translation is CASSSGGLAMNTEAFF.